This TCR beta chain was sequenced in a study of OX40 agonist ivuxolimab in advanced cancers. Study context: Three patients responded partially, comprising one with hepatocellular carcinoma and two with cutaneous melanoma.

Remarks on this clone: Its specificity is unknown.

The data were produced by immunoSEQ multiplex PCR, yet TCRdb's version contains in-frame clones alone and is incomplete. Found here are roughly 87,000 clones, roughly 90% of them singletons; the top ten hold about 0.7%. Germline V gene data show CDR1 as SGDLS and CDR2 as YYNGEE. V shed 2 bases and J shed 8 bases, with 14 bases lying between them. The CDR3 is made up of 14 amino acids. Points from the study as a whole: In the 0.1 to 3.0 mg/kg range, CD4+ and CD8+ blood T cells had expanded clonally by week 6.

The sample here was CD4+ or CD8+ T cells sorted from blood, taken in a trial of the OX40 agonist ivuxolimab. The chain recombines TRBV9 with TRBJ2-1; D is possibly TRBD2 (5 bases). The sequence derives from an adult with an advanced solid tumor such as melanoma, head and neck, liver or kidney cancer. The CDR3: CASSVGLGWDEQFF. In DNA, the CDR3 is TGTGCCAGCAGCGTCGGACTGGGGTGGGATGAGCAGTTCTTC.